These T cell receptor beta chains were read from a single sample in a study of memory CD4+ T cells and cytomegalovirus serostatus. Produced via immunoSEQ multiplex PCR; TCRdb's table is partial and in-frame only. The sample carries approximately 40,000 clones, less than 85% recorded once. The sequencing input was memory CD4+ T cells from blood. The receptors derive from an adult in good health and CMV-seronegative. Both conserved end residues are part of each CDR3. The order of the fields is J gene, clone size, D gene, V gene, CDR3 DNA, CDR3 protein. A D gene is named only where the DNA matches it firmly. For some rows the clone size is stated as once, few or many, or as a class when expanded; others skip it.

>TRBJ2-2|.|.|TRBV30
TGTGCCTGGAGTGTATGGGGGACCAACACCGGGGAGCTGTTTTTT
CAWSVWGTNTGELFF
>TRBJ2-5|.|.|TRBV12-5
TGTGCTAGTGTGTCCGGGGGGACAGGGACCCAGTACTTC
CASVSGGTGTQYF
>TRBJ2-2|.|TRBD1|TRBV5-1
TGCGCCAGCAGCTCGGCCGGGACAGGGTTACCCGGGGAGCTGTTTTTT
CASSSAGTGLPGELFF
>TRBJ1-6|.|.|TRBV28
TGTGCCAGCAGTTTATTGGCCCCCGGGGGGAGGGATAATTCACCCCTCCACTTT
CASSLLAPGGRDNSPLHF
>TRBJ1-2|.|TRBD1|TRBV7-8
TGTGCCAGCAGCCACTGGGACAGGGGACTTAGCTATGGCTACACCTTC
CASSHWDRGLSYGYTF
>TRBJ2-7|.|.|TRBV12-5
TGTGCTAGTGGCCTTCACCCGGGACATGACTCCTACGAGCAGTACTTC
CASGLHPGHDSYEQYF
>TRBJ2-1|.|.|TRBV11-2
TGTGCCAGCAGCTTAGCCCCTCGAAGCAATGAGCAGTTCTTC
CASSLAPRSNEQFF
>TRBJ1-2|.|.|TRBV28
TGTGCCAGCAGCCTAAGGGGGTTCGGCTACACCTTC
CASSLRGFGYTF
>TRBJ1-4|once|.|TRBV6-5
TGTGCCAGCAGGAATGGACCTAGTGAAAAACTGTTTTTT
CASRNGPSEKLFF
>TRBJ2-3|once|TRBD1|TRBV11-2
TGTGCCAGCAGCTTCGGGACAGCGAACACAGATACGCAGTATTTT
CASSFGTANTDTQYF
>TRBJ2-3|.|.|TRBV12-5
TGTGCTAGTGGTTTGTCCTTGAAGGCCCCAGATACGCAGTATTTT
CASGLSLKAPDTQYF
>TRBJ2-2|once|TRBD2|TRBV9
TGTGCCAGCAGCGTAGGCGGAGCGGGGGACTTTCGGACCGGGGAGCTGTTTTTT
CASSVGGAGDFRTGELFF
>TRBJ1-1|.|TRBD1|TRBV11-2
TGTGCCAGCAGCTCAAGCCTCACAGGGGGCTCCGAAGCTTTCTTT
CASSSSLTGGSEAFF
>TRBJ2-3|.|.|TRBV5-4
TGTGCCAGCAGCCCAGCGACAGTCTTGCGCACAGATACGCAGTATTTT
CASSPATVLRTDTQYF
>TRBJ2-1|.|TRBD2|TRBV30
TGTGCCTGGAGGGATAGCGGGGGGGCCCGTGAGCAGTTCTTC
CAWRDSGGAREQFF
>TRBJ1-6|medium-sized|TRBD1|TRBV6-6
TGTGCCAGCAGTTACTCGCCAGGGGGCAATTCACCCCTCCACTTT
CASSYSPGGNSPLHF
>TRBJ2-2|once|.|TRBV30
TGTGCCTGGAGTGTACGTATCGGGGAGCTGTTTTTT
CAWSVRIGELFF
>TRBJ2-5|.|.|TRBV2
TGTGCCAGCACCGTCGGGACTGGATTTGCGGAGACCCAGTACTTC
CASTVGTGFAETQYF
>TRBJ2-7|once|.|TRBV6-6
TGTGCCAGCAGTTATATCAACGAGCAGTACTTC
CASSYINEQYF
>TRBJ1-4|.|TRBD1|TRBV5-8
TGTGCCAGCAGCTTAGAGGGACAGGGGATCGAACTGTTTTTT
CASSLEGQGIELFF
>TRBJ2-3|.|.|TRBV2
TGTGCCAGCAGTGAGATGACCCAGGATACGCAGTATTTT
CASSEMTQDTQYF
>TRBJ2-7|.|TRBD1|TRBV10-3
TGTGCCATCAGTGAGATGGACAGGACCTACGAGCAGTACTTC
CAISEMDRTYEQYF
>TRBJ1-1|.|.|TRBV2
TGTGCCAGCAGGATAGAGGGGAGGAACACTGAAGCTTTCTTT
CASRIEGRNTEAFF
>TRBJ1-1|few|.|TRBV7-3
TGTGCCAGCAGCTTAACCCCCCGGACTGAAGCTTTCTTT
CASSLTPRTEAFF
>TRBJ2-6|.|.|TRBV28
TGTGCCAGCAGTTCCTCCTTAGCCCGTCAAAGTGCTGGGGCCAACGTCCTGACTTTC
CASSSSLARQSAGANVLTF
>TRBJ1-3|.|.|TRBV28
TGTGCCAGCAGCCCGGTGGGATTTCGGCTGGCGATTGGAAACACCATATATTTT
CASSPVGFRLAIGNTIYF
>TRBJ2-5|.|.|TRBV11-2
TGTGCCAGCAGCTCCCGGACCTGGCAAGGAGAGACCCAGTACTTC
CASSSRTWQGETQYF
>TRBJ2-7|.|.|TRBV5-1
TGCGCCAGCAGCTTGACAGGGACGCGCGAGCAGTACTTC
CASSLTGTREQYF
>TRBJ2-5|.|TRBD1|TRBV4-2
TGTGCCAGCAGCCAAGATAAGGGGGCCAGACAAGAGACCCAGTACTTC
CASSQDKGARQETQYF
>TRBJ2-2|.|TRBD1|TRBV5-1
TGCGCCAGCAGCCAAACGACAGGGCTCACCGGGGAGCTGTTTTTT
CASSQTTGLTGELFF
>TRBJ2-2|.|.|TRBV7-2
TGTGCCAGCACTACGGGCCGCCGTACCGGGGAGCTGTTTTTT
CASTTGRRTGELFF
>TRBJ2-7|.|.|TRBV6-5
TGTGCCAGCGGTATGTGGGGGGGCCACGAGCAGTACTTC
CASGMWGGHEQYF
>TRBJ1-5|.|.|TRBV5-1
TGCGCCAGCAGCCCGGGACCGCTCGTCGGCGGGCCCCAGCATTTT
CASSPGPLVGGPQHF
>TRBJ2-2|.|TRBD1|TRBV5-4
TGTGCCAGCAGCTTGGGACGGGACAGGGAAACCGGGGAGCTGTTTTTT
CASSLGRDRETGELFF
>TRBJ2-5|.|.|TRBV5-4
TGTGCCAGCAGCTTACCAGGGGAGACCCAGTACTTC
CASSLPGETQYF
>TRBJ1-2|once|TRBD1|TRBV10-3
TGTGCCATCAGTGGGACAGGGGGCAGCTATGGCTACACCTTC
CAISGTGGSYGYTF
>TRBJ2-2|.|.|TRBV5-4
TGTGCCAGCAGCCCCGGGGGCGGGACCGCTGGGGAGCTGTTTTTT
CASSPGGGTAGELFF
>TRBJ2-1|.|.|TRBV12-5
TGTGCTAGTGGTTTGGACCGTAATGAGCAGTTCTTC
CASGLDRNEQFF
>TRBJ1-5|.|.|TRBV28
TGTGCCAGCAGCCCCGTCCCGTTTAATCAGCCCCAGCATTTT
CASSPVPFNQPQHF
>TRBJ2-6|.|TRBD1|TRBV7-7
TGTGGGGTAGGGGGACAGGGACTCTCTGGGGCCAACGTCCTGACTTTC
CGVGGQGLSGANVLTF
>TRBJ1-5|few|.|TRBV2
TGTGCCAGCAGTGAAGGTCAGGGGATTATTAATCAGCCCCAGCATTTT
CASSEGQGIINQPQHF
>TRBJ1-3|.|.|TRBV5-6
TGTGCCAGCAGCTTTTTTGCTGAGGACTCTGGAAACACCATATATTTT
CASSFFAEDSGNTIYF
>TRBJ1-4|.|.|TRBV2
TGTGCCAGCAGGGGCCTTCAAGGGGCGGGAGAAAAACTGTTTTTT
CASRGLQGAGEKLFF
>TRBJ2-2|.|.|TRBV27
TGTGCCAGCAGTTCGGGCGACAGGACCGGGGAGCTGTTTTTT
CASSSGDRTGELFF
>TRBJ2-1|.|.|TRBV5-1
TGCGCCAGCAGCTTGAGGGTAGAGCAGTTCTTC
CASSLRVEQFF
>TRBJ2-5|.|TRBD1|TRBV5-1
TGCGCCAGCAGCTTCTCGCAGGGGGCCCAGACCCAGTACTTC
CASSFSQGAQTQYF
>TRBJ2-1|.|TRBD2|TRBV4-1
TGCGCCAGCAGCCAAGAAAGCAGCGGGGGGAACAATGAGCAGTTCTTC
CASSQESSGGNNEQFF
>TRBJ2-7|.|.|TRBV30
TGTGCCTGGAGTCTAACCGGGTCATTCTCCTACGAGCAGTACTTC
CAWSLTGSFSYEQYF
>TRBJ1-1|.|.|TRBV30
TGTGCCTGGAGTGCTACCGGGACCGAGAACACTGAAGCTTTCTTT
CAWSATGTENTEAFF
>TRBJ1-2|.|.|TRBV18
TGTGCCAGCTCACCAGTGTGGGACCGGTCCCATGGCTACACCTTC
CASSPVWDRSHGYTF
>TRBJ2-5|.|.|TRBV2
TGTGCCAGCAGTGAAGCGAACAGAGAAGAGACCCAGTACTTC
CASSEANREETQYF
>TRBJ1-3|.|.|TRBV7-9
TGTGCCAGCAGCTTGAACAGGGACCCTGGAAACACCATATATTTT
CASSLNRDPGNTIYF
>TRBJ2-7|.|.|TRBV30
TGTGCCTGGAAATCCGGGACGGGACCATACGAGCAGTACTTC
CAWKSGTGPYEQYF
>TRBJ1-2|few|.|TRBV6-4
TGTGCCAGCAGTGACTCGGGCAGGGAGTTTGGCTATGGCTACACCTTC
CASSDSGREFGYGYTF